The 9 T cell receptor beta chains below were found in one sample sequenced in a study of regulatory T cells in long-lasting Graves disease. The time point was: newly diagnosed GD, antithyroid drugs for less than 3 months. The TCR library was prepared using RNA isolated from PBMCs. In building TCR beta libraries, iRepertoire HTBI primers were used together with Arm-PCR of CDR3 regions. TCRdb re-derived calls from the multiplex PCR reads in MiXCR, one entry per CDR3 protein. The table records a few hundred thousand distinct CDR3 sequences, around 15% of them present only once. This sample was also put to use in a study of T cells in Graves' hyperthyroidism and ophthalmopathy.

Sequenced material: peripheral blood mononuclear cells (PBMCs), taken at new diagnosis, from a patient treated with antithyroid drugs. All receptors derive from a woman aged 45 to 65 with Graves disease.

The CDR3 loop is CASSLTTGAYNEQFF. For the CDR3, the DNA is TGTGCCAGCAGCCTAACGACAGGGGCCTACAATGAGCAGTTCTTC. This chain uses TRBV14 with TRBJ2-1; 8 bases align to TRBD1. Germline loops: CDR1 SGHDN, CDR2 FVKESK. This CDR3 has 15 residues. V lost 4 bases and J lost 2; bases outside the gene matches: 4. Drawing the rest from reference TRBV14 and TRBJ2-1, the complete variable domain is EAGVTQFPSHSVIEKGQTVTLRCDPISGHDNLYWYRRVMGKEIKFLLHFVKESKQDESGMPNNRFLAERTGGTYSTLKVQPAELEDSGVYFCASSLTTGAYNEQFFGPGTRLTVL.

Comment on this clonotype: A far larger clone is one nucleotide away, so this likely arose from a read error. The rearrangement uses TRBV6-9 and TRBJ1-3; possibly TRBD1 for D (6 bases). Per the germline V gene, CDR1 is MNHGY and CDR2 is SVAAGI. The CDR3 is 15 residues long. V dropped 3 bases and J dropped 1 base, with 10 bases sitting between them. The CDR3 DNA reads TGTGCCAGCAGTTACTCAGGGGAATCTGGAAACACCATATATTTT. This encodes CASSYSGESGNTIYF.

This clonotype was recorded many times. The chain joins TRBV28 to TRBJ2-7, with TRBD1 as a possible D gene (6 bases). Trimming left V 6 bases short and J 3 bases short, with 9 bases between. The length of the CDR3 is 12 residues. The germline V gene has CDR1 MDHEN and CDR2 SYDVKM. The CDR3 DNA is TGTGCCAGCAGCGGACAGCTCTACGAGCAGTACTTC. Residues: CASSGQLYEQYF.

This clonotype was observed at least ten times. The V and J genes are TRBV28 and TRBJ2-7, with 8 bases matching TRBD1. The length of the CDR3 is 13 residues. Losses at the gene ends were 6 bases for V and 5 bases for J; bases not matched to a gene: 6. CDR1 is MDHEN and CDR2 is SYDVKM in the germline V gene. CDR3 bases: TGTGCCAGCAGCCGGACAGGGATCAACGAGCAGTACTTC. Translation: CASSRTGINEQYF.

Details on this clonotype: A junction boundary mismatches the germline segment, possibly from a read error. The CDR3 protein is CASSFRTRYSEQFF. The CDR3 nucleotides read TGTGCCAGCAGTTTCCGGACTAGGTACAGTGAGCAGTTCTTC. This chain links TRBV12-3 or TRBV12-4 with TRBJ2-1; 7 bases line up with TRBD2. The CDR3 sequence is 14 residues long.

This chain links TRBV11-2 with TRBJ2-5; 13 bases are shared with TRBD2. The length of the CDR3 is 18 residues. Germline loops: CDR1 SGHAT, CDR2 FQNNGV. Unmatched junction bases numbered 15, after V lost 5 bases and J lost 6 bases. CDR3 in DNA: TGTGCCAGCAGCCAACCGGGACTAGCGGGAAAGGTTTGGAAGACCCAGTACTTC. This encodes CASSQPGLAGKVWKTQYF.

This clonotype was recorded at least ten times. The gene calls are TRBV20-1 and TRBJ2-1; the match to TRBD2 covers 8 bases. Germline V gene data show CDR1 as DFQATT and CDR2 as SNEGSKA (reference sequence). The CDR3 consists of 16 residues. J lost 4 bases, V lost 6 bases, and 14 bases had no gene match. The CDR3 here is CSAPLQREIMYNEQFF. Written as DNA, the CDR3 is TGCAGTGCCCCTTTGCAGCGGGAGATTATGTACAATGAGCAGTTCTTC.

The chain recombines TRBV28 with TRBJ1-3, with D possibly TRBD1 on 5 matching bases. This CDR3 region has 14 residues. Trimming stripped 1 base from V and 4 bases from J, with 8 bases between. Germline V gene lookup returns CDR1 MDHEN and CDR2 SYDVKM. The CDR3 DNA is TGTGCCAGCAGTTTATCAGGGTCGGGAAACACCATATATTTT. It yields the protein CASSLSGSGNTIYF.

V is TRBV10-3 and J is TRBJ2-1; tentatively, D is TRBD2 (6 bases). This CDR3 comprises 15 residues. CDR1 is ENHRY and CDR2 is SYGVKD in the germline V gene. V gave up 6 bases and J gave up 8 bases, with 20 bases separating them. CDR3 nucleotides: TGTGCCATCAGCCGGGACTCCCTACAACGCGATGAGCAGTTCTTC. It specifies CAISRDSLQRDEQFF.